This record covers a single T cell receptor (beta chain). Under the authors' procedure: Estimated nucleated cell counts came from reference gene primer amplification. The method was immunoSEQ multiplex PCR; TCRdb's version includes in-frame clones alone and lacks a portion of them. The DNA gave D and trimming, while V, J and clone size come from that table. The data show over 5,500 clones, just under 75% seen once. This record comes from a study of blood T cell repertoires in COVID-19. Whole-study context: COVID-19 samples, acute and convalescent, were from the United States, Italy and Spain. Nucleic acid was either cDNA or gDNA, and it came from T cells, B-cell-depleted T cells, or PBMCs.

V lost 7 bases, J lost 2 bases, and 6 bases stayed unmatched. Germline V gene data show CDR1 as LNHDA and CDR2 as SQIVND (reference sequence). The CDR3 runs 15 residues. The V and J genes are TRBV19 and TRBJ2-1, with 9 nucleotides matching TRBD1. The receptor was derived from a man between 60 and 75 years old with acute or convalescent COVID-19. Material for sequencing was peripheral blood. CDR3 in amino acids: CASIPDRGAYNEQFF. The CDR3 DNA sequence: TGTGCCAGTATCCCGGACAGGGGAGCCTACAATGAGCAGTTCTTC.